This T cell receptor (beta chain) was retrieved from a study of blood T cell repertoires in COVID-19 (TCRdb year 2020). About the investigation overall: Samples covering the acute and convalescent phases of COVID-19 were provided by collaborators in the United States, Italy and Spain. Where available, HLA class I and class II types were taken from metadata supplied by the sample provider and were not determined by assay-based typing. The prospective study material was composed of cDNA or gDNA derived from T cells, B-cell-depleted T cells, or PBMCs. Deeply sampled blood TCRbeta repertoires from subjects exposed to, actively infected with, or recovered from COVID-19 were included in the dataset. The sample metadata nearly always contained a de-identified subject ID, COVID-19 status, age in years and sex. The samples were drawn from two sources: the first 160 participants of the ongoing ImmuneRACE study, and 1,254 subjects contributed by 6 global collaborators. The repertoires were made available in a free public database intended to serve as a resource for research on the immune response to SARS-CoV-2.

Participants in the prospective study were aged roughly 18 to 100 years, lived in some 24 United States geographic areas, and enrolled through a virtual design. Cohort assignment in the prospective study relied on participant-reported clinical history from a screening survey and a study questionnaire. Each participant in the prospective study had whole blood, serum and a nasopharyngeal or oropharyngeal swab collected by mobile phlebotomists. Participants in the prospective study had the option to provide additional blood draws and questionnaires over a roughly 2-month period. Blood samples from the prospective study were shipped frozen or at room temperature prior to DNA extraction. Paper-wide results and their limitations: The amount of clinical and demographic metadata varied by source and participant and was provided uncurated.

According to the germline V gene, CDR1 reads SGHDT and CDR2 reads YYEEEE. The CDR3 starts with the cysteine, ends with the phenylalanine, and has 13 residues. Just CDR3 DNA is preserved here, 39 bases in frame from base 1. V is reduced by 3 bases and J by 12 bases, leaving a spacing of 18 bases between them. As concerns this clone: The antigen it binds to is not known. No clone much larger than this one lies a single base away; base qualities are absent.

TCRbeta CDR3 regions were amplified from genomic DNA by means of the immunoSEQ Assay, a bias-controlled multiplex PCR. The source study handled its data this way. Within the assay, amplification of reference gene primers was used to estimate how many nucleated cells each sample contained. To quantify the absolute abundance of each unique TCRbeta CDR3 rearrangement, sequence reads were collapsed and filtered. For each sample, productive Simpson clonality was calculated as the square root of Simpson's diversity index across productive rearrangements. TCRdb retrieved this table from immuneACCESS and kept in-frame rearrangements only. Not all clones are present; in checked studies, unresolved V genes account for under half, and no reason is known for the remainder. V and J calls and clone size come straight from that table; D and trimming were deduced from the DNA. This sample is represented by over 110,000 clones; less than 90% of them were singletons. Of the sample, approximately 5% falls within the top ten clones.

The origin of this receptor is a man between 40 and 49 years old with acute COVID-19. In this chain, TRBV5-6 is recombined with TRBJ1-2, with the D gene not clear enough to name. The sample consisted of PBMCs or T cells enriched from blood (not recorded which). CDR3 protein: CASSYSGPIMDTF. In nucleotide form, the sequence is TGTGCCAGCAGCTATTCAGGCCCCATAATGGACACCTTC. This CDR3, with the reference TRBV5-6 and TRBJ1-2 proteins standing in past its ends, gives the full variable domain DAGVTQSPTHLIKTRGQQVTLRCSPKSGHDTVSWYQQALGQGPQFIFQYYEEEERQRGNFPDRFSGHQFPNYSSELNVNALLLGDSALYLCASSYSGPIMDTFGSGTRLTVV.